A selection of T cell receptor beta chains follows, all from one sample in a study of T cell responses to AZD1222 COVID-19 vaccine. Sequenced by immunoSEQ multiplex PCR; TCRdb stores in-frame clones only, minus some. The repertoire holds 150,000 to 200,000 clones, with 85% to 95% as singletons. The sequencing used peripheral blood, collected on day 0 of AZD1222 vaccination. These receptors were taken from an adult in good health. Each CDR3 is given with its conserved first and last residue. The order of the fields is J gene, clone size, D gene, V gene, CDR3 DNA, CDR3 protein. D genes are given only for firm matches. The size field is filled for only some rows; it gives once, few, many or a size class.

TRBJ2-7	few	NA	TRBV7-2	TGTGCCAGCAGCTTCGGGCCAGCATACTCCTACGAGCAGTACTTC	CASSFGPAYSYEQYF
TRBJ2-7	NA	TRBD1	TRBV9	TGTGCCAGCAGCGAAACAGGGGGCGTCTACGAGCAGTACTTC	CASSETGGVYEQYF
TRBJ2-7	NA	TRBD2	TRBV19	TGTGCCAGTAGTATAGTGCCGGGAGGGTTCAACGAGCAGTACTTC	CASSIVPGGFNEQYF
TRBJ1-3	NA	NA	TRBV27	TGTGCCAGCAGTTTCAACGGAGGAAACACCATATATTTT	CASSFNGGNTIYF
TRBJ1-6	NA	NA	TRBV4-3	TGCGCCAGCAGCCATACAGGGTCCGCACCCCTCCACTTT	CASSHTGSAPLHF
TRBJ1-2	NA	TRBD1	TRBV6-5	TGTGCCAGCATTGTCCCGGACAGGGCCGGTAGCTACACCTTC	CASIVPDRAGSYTF
TRBJ2-1	few	TRBD1	TRBV7-2	TGTGCCAGCAGCTTAGCAGGGACAGCGACATCCTACAATGAGCAGTTCTTC	CASSLAGTATSYNEQFF
TRBJ2-1	NA	NA	TRBV7-2	TGTGCCAGCAGTCAAGGGACTCCCGTGGTGCAGTTCTTC	CASSQGTPVVQFF
TRBJ2-1	NA	TRBD2	TRBV7-7	TGTGCTAGCAGCTTAACCTCTAGCGGGAGGGCCGATTACAATGAGCAGTTCTTC	CASSLTSSGRADYNEQFF
TRBJ2-5	NA	TRBD2	TRBV19	TGTGCCAGTACCGGGCGGGCTAGCGGGGGGGCTATGGAGACCCAGTACTTC	CASTGRASGGAMETQYF
TRBJ1-1	NA	NA	TRBV5-1	TGCGCCAGCAGCTTCAGTGGGGGGACCTACACTGAAGCTTTCTTT	CASSFSGGTYTEAFF
TRBJ2-7	NA	NA	TRBV12-5	TGTGCTAGTGGTTTGGTTGATCACCCCGAGCAGTACTTC	CASGLVDHPEQYF
TRBJ1-5	NA	NA	TRBV6-5	TGTGCCAGCAGTAATAGGGGCTCCAATCAGCCCCAGCATTTT	CASSNRGSNQPQHF
TRBJ2-2	NA	NA	TRBV24-1	TGTGCCACCAGTGACTCGGGGGAGCTGTTTTTT	CATSDSGELFF
TRBJ1-2	NA	NA	TRBV4-1	TGCGCCAGCAGCCAAGGTTCCGGGCAGGATTATGGCTACACCTTC	CASSQGSGQDYGYTF
TRBJ1-6	NA	NA	TRBV7-8	TGTGCCAGCAGCTTACAGGTCCCGAATTCACCCCTCCACTTT	CASSLQVPNSPLHF
TRBJ2-7	few	NA	TRBV7-2	TGTGCCAGCAGCATAGACGGGTCACGTTACGAGCAGTACTTC	CASSIDGSRYEQYF
TRBJ1-1	NA	NA	TRBV28	TGTGCCAGTAAAAGAGGCGGGGGTAAGGTCACTGAAGCTTTCTTT	CASKRGGGKVTEAFF